Listed below are T cell receptor beta chains from one sample, sequenced in a study of blood T cell repertoires in COVID-19. Using immunoSEQ multiplex PCR, the repertoire was profiled, and TCRdb retains in-frame clones only, with some absent. This sample has 130,000 to 150,000 clones, with 75% to 90% found just once. Specimen: peripheral blood. These TCRs come from a man aged 45-65 years who had recovered from COVID-19. Both conserved end residues are part of each CDR3. A D gene is named only where the DNA matches it firmly. A clone size is listed for some rows: how often the clone was seen (once, few, many), or a class if it is expanded.

TRBV7-2,once,NA,TRBJ2-5,CASERGSGETQYF,TGTGCCAGCGAACGAGGCAGTGGAGAGACCCAGTACTTC
TRBV24-1,NA,NA,TRBJ2-3,CATSDSDRTATDTQYF,TGTGCCACCAGTGACTCTGACAGGACCGCCACAGATACGCAGTATTTT
TRBV3-1/TRBV3-2,NA,NA,TRBJ1-5,CASSSTWAGDQPQHF,TGTGCCAGCAGCTCAACGTGGGCAGGGGATCAGCCCCAGCATTTT
TRBV11-2,NA,TRBD2,TRBJ2-1,CASSRVAGTSYNEQFF,TGTGCCAGCAGCCGTGTAGCGGGGACCTCCTACAATGAGCAGTTCTTC
TRBV27,NA,TRBD1,TRBJ1-6,CASSLRQGDSPLHF,TGTGCCAGCAGTTTAAGACAGGGCGATTCACCCCTCCACTTT
TRBV11-3,NA,TRBD2,TRBJ2-3,CASSLGLAGGPGTDTQYF,TGTGCCAGCAGCTTAGGGTTAGCGGGGGGGCCCGGCACAGATACGCAGTATTTT
TRBV15,NA,NA,TRBJ1-1,CATSRVGDDAFF,TGTGCCACCAGCAGAGTCGGGGATGATGCTTTCTTT
TRBV28,NA,TRBD1,TRBJ2-1,CASILEGHRGRNEQFF,TGTGCCAGCATTCTGGAGGGGCACAGGGGGAGGAATGAGCAGTTCTTC
TRBV7-2,NA,NA,TRBJ2-7,CASSLVVATYEQYF,TGTGCCAGCAGCTTAGTGGTAGCAACCTACGAGCAGTACTTC
TRBV6-2/TRBV6-3,few,TRBD1,TRBJ1-1,CASSTGVHLLF,TGTGCCAGCAGTACAGGGGTTCATCTACTCTTT
TRBV6-5,NA,TRBD1,TRBJ1-4,CASSYTHRGSEKLFF,TGTGCCAGCAGTTACACACACAGGGGGAGTGAAAAACTGTTTTTT
TRBV20-1,NA,NA,TRBJ2-3,CSASYGDTQYF,TGCAGTGCTAGCTACGGGGATACGCAGTATTTT
TRBV27,NA,NA,TRBJ1-4,CASTTRSGVANEKLFF,TGTGCCAGCACCACCCGGTCGGGGGTGGCTAATGAAAAACTGTTTTTT
TRBV5-6,NA,TRBD1,TRBJ2-1,CASSPRGRGINEQFF,TGTGCCAGCAGTCCTAGAGGCAGGGGGATCAATGAGCAGTTCTTC
TRBV5-1,NA,TRBD2,TRBJ2-7,CASSFVAGNEQYF,TGCGCCAGCAGCTTCGTAGCGGGGAACGAGCAGTACTTC
TRBV7-9,NA,NA,TRBJ2-1,CASSVDRFPFF,TGTGCCAGCAGCGTAGACAGGTTCCCGTTCTTC
TRBV6-2/TRBV6-3,NA,NA,TRBJ2-5,CASTPPAGTQYF,TGTGCCAGCACCCCCCCGGCGGGGACCCAGTACTTC
TRBV6-5,NA,NA,TRBJ1-6,CASTRDTFYNSPLHF,TGTGCCAGCACCCGGGACACTTTTTATAATTCACCCCTCCACTTT
TRBV18,NA,TRBD1,TRBJ1-1,CASSPEADRVVAEAFF,TGTGCCAGCTCACCAGAGGCCGACAGGGTGGTCGCTGAAGCTTTCTTT
TRBV9,NA,TRBD1,TRBJ1-2,CASSARDSSAGGYTF,TGTGCCAGCAGCGCAAGGGACAGTTCCGCCGGTGGCTACACCTTC
TRBV7-9,once,TRBD1,TRBJ1-1,CASSFYRGRRYTEAFF,TGTGCCAGCAGCTTTTACAGGGGGCGAAGGTACACTGAAGCTTTCTTT
TRBV6-4,few,TRBD2,TRBJ2-1,CASSDSLAGGNEQFF,TGTGCCAGCAGTGACTCACTAGCGGGGGGCAATGAGCAGTTCTTC
TRBV29-1,NA,NA,TRBJ1-1,CSVLTGGNTEAFF,TGCAGCGTCCTGACGGGGGGGAACACTGAAGCTTTCTTT
TRBV5-1,NA,NA,TRBJ1-1,CASSVVADTEAFF,TGCGCCAGCAGCGTCGTCGCGGACACTGAAGCTTTCTTT
TRBV27,NA,NA,TRBJ1-5,CASSLGPGRDQPQHF,TGTGCCAGCAGTTTAGGACCGGGGAGGGATCAGCCCCAGCATTTT
TRBV5-4,once,TRBD1,TRBJ2-7,CASSLDPGGHHEQYF,TGTGCCAGCAGCTTGGATCCAGGGGGTCACCACGAGCAGTACTTC
TRBV15,NA,TRBD1,TRBJ2-7,CATSGGIGTGHYEQYF,TGTGCCACCAGCGGAGGAATCGGGACAGGGCATTACGAGCAGTACTTC
TRBV7-6,once,TRBD1,TRBJ2-1,CASRDRGNNEQFF,TGTGCCAGCAGGGACAGGGGAAACAATGAGCAGTTCTTC
TRBV18,NA,NA,TRBJ2-1,CASSPPDRTYNEQFF,TGTGCCAGCTCACCCCCGGACAGAACCTACAATGAGCAGTTCTTC
TRBV27,few,TRBD2,TRBJ2-2,CASSLIMGLAGANTGELFF,TGTGCCAGCAGTCTCATCATGGGACTAGCGGGGGCGAACACCGGGGAGCTGTTTTTT
TRBV5-1,once,TRBD1,TRBJ1-1,CASSLAAGQGTSEAFF,TGCGCCAGCAGCTTGGCCGCCGGACAGGGTACGTCTGAAGCTTTCTTT
TRBV9,NA,TRBD2,TRBJ2-2,CASSPQGGVLGELFF,TGTGCCAGCAGCCCCCAGGGAGGGGTCTTAGGGGAGCTGTTTTTT
TRBV4-3,once,NA,TRBJ2-3,CASSQDPQGTQYF,TGCGCCAGCAGCCAAGACCCGCAGGGTACGCAGTATTTT
TRBV5-1,NA,NA,TRBJ2-5,CASSLAGQGETQYF,TGCGCCAGCAGCTTGGCCGGGCAGGGGGAGACCCAGTACTTC
TRBV10-2,NA,NA,TRBJ2-3,CASSDLEIARVDTQYF,TGCGCCAGCAGTGACCTCGAGATAGCGAGGGTAGATACGCAGTATTTT
TRBV5-1,NA,TRBD2,TRBJ2-7,CASSLEPLAGGAHEQYF,TGCGCCAGCAGCTTGGAACCTTTAGCGGGGGGGGCCCACGAGCAGTACTTC
TRBV6-5,NA,NA,TRBJ2-3,CASRLGTDTQYF,TGTGCCAGCCGACTGGGCACAGATACGCAGTATTTT
TRBV10-1,NA,TRBD2,TRBJ2-7,CASSEPIESGVYSYEQYF,TGCGCCAGCAGTGAGCCAATAGAAAGCGGGGTCTACTCCTACGAGCAGTACTTC
TRBV6-2/TRBV6-3,many,NA,TRBJ1-2,CASSYGKQFNGYTF,TGTGCCAGCAGTTACGGAAAACAGTTCAATGGCTACACCTTC
TRBV6-1,NA,TRBD1,TRBJ1-5,CASSELQGARQPQHF,TGTGCCAGCAGTGAGCTCCAGGGGGCTCGTCAGCCCCAGCATTTT
TRBV2,NA,TRBD1,TRBJ1-6,CASSEAQGTNSPLHF,TGTGCCAGCAGTGAAGCACAGGGGACTAATTCACCCCTCCACTTT
TRBV7-9,many,NA,TRBJ1-2,CASSPPPGYDYGYTF,TGTGCCAGCAGCCCCCCCCCGGGGTACGATTATGGCTACACCTTC
TRBV28,once,TRBD1,TRBJ2-2,CASRVGTGTYTGELFF,TGTGCCAGCAGGGTCGGGACAGGCACATACACCGGGGAGCTGTTTTTT
TRBV3-1/TRBV3-2,few,TRBD1,TRBJ1-1,CASSEIDRETEAFF,TGTGCCAGCAGCGAAATTGACAGGGAGACTGAAGCTTTCTTT
TRBV3-1/TRBV3-2,NA,NA,TRBJ1-1,CASSQNTVAFF,TGTGCCAGCAGCCAAAACACCGTCGCTTTCTTT